Here is one T cell receptor beta chain with its context. The data were taken from a study of blood T cell repertoires in COVID-19. Germline V lookup: CDR1 MNHEY, CDR2 SMNVEV (reference sequence). CDR3 length equals 13 residues. The germline V and J ends were trimmed by 5 bases and 5 bases, with 7 bases remaining between them. Repertoires were generated with immunoSEQ multiplex PCR, while TCRdb's copy carries only in-frame clones and drops some. Found here are roughly 400,000 clones, around nine tenths of them singletons; the top ten hold approximately 1.5%. V usage is TRBV27 and J usage is TRBJ1-6; D not resolved. The sequenced material came from PBMCs or T cells enriched from blood (not recorded which). The TCR originated in a woman younger than 35 who had been exposed to COVID-19. CDR3 sequence (DNA): TGTGCCAGCAGTCCCCTTAATAATTCACCCCTCCACTTT. It yields the protein CASSPLNNSPLHF.